This T cell receptor (beta chain) originates from a study of regulatory T cells in long-lasting Graves disease. The V and J ends lost 1 base and 7 bases respectively, with 17 bases between them. CDR3 length: 15 amino acids. The time point: newly diagnosed GD, antithyroid drugs for less than 3 months. PBMC-extracted RNA yielded the TCR library. The authors built TCR beta libraries using iRepertoire HTBI primers and Arm-PCR of CDR3 regions. In TCRdb, the multiplex PCR reads were re-called with MiXCR into one record per CDR3 protein. This sample has around 330,000 distinct CDR3 sequences, with more than 15% found just once. This clonotype was counted only a few times. A read error likely explains this, since a far larger clone differs by one base.

This chain connects TRBV12-3 or TRBV12-4 to TRBJ2-7, with D unclear. The specimen was peripheral blood mononuclear cells (PBMCs), collected at new diagnosis, from a patient treated with antithyroid drugs. This TCR came from a female donor with Graves disease. CDR3 sequence (DNA): TGTGCCAGCAGTTTAGACCGGAGCTCCTACAATGAGCAGTACTTC. Encoded protein: CASSLDRSSYNEQYF.